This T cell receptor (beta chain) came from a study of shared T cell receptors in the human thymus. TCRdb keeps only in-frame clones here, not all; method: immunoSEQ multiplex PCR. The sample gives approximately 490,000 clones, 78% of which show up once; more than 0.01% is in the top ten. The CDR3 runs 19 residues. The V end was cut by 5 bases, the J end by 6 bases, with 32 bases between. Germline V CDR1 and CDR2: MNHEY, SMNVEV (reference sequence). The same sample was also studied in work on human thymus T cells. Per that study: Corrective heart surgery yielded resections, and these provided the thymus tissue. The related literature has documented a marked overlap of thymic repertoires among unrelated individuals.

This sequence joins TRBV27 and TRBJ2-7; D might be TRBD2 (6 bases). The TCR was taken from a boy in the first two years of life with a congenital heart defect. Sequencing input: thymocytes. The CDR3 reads CASSLPNDQVGGEFFEQYF. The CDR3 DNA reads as TGTGCCAGCAGTCTCCCGAACGACCAGGTAGGAGGGGAATTCTTCGAGCAGTACTTC.